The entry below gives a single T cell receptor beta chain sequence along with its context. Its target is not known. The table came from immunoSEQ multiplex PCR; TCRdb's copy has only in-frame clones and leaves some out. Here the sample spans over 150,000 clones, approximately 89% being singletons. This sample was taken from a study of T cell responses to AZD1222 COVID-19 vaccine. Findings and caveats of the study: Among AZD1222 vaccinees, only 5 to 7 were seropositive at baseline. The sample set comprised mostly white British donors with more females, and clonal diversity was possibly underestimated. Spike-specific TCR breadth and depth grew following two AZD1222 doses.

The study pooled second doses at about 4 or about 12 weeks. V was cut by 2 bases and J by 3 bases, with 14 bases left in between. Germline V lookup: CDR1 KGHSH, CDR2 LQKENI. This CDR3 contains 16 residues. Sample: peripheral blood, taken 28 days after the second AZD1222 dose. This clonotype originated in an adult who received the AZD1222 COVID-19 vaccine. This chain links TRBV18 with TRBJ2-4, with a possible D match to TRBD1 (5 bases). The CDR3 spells CASSPKETVVKNIQYF. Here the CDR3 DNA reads TGTGCCAGCTCACCAAAAGAGACAGTTGTCAAAAACATTCAGTACTTC. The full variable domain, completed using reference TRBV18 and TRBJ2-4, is NAGVMQNPRHLVRRRGQEARLRCSPMKGHSHVYWYRQLPEEGLKFMVYLQKENIIDESGMPKERFSAEFPKEGPSILRIQQVVRGDSAAYFCASSPKETVVKNIQYFGAGTRLSVL.